This is a list of T cell receptor beta chains from one sample in a study of tumor-infiltrating T cells and Merkel cell polyomavirus. Clones were read by immunoSEQ multiplex PCR, and TCRdb kept only the in-frame ones, dropping some. The sample has about 25,000 clones, 70% to 90% seen once. The sample consisted of lymph node tissue. Receptors originate from a man aged 50 or older with Merkel cell carcinoma. Each CDR3 is given with its conserved first and last residue. D genes are given only for firm matches. Clone size is stated in some rows and not others, as once, few, many or a class when expanded.

j_gene,v_gene,d_gene,abundance,CDR3aa,CDR3nt
TRBJ2-5,TRBV4-2,TRBD2,NA,CASSQDRGGQETQYF,TGTGCCAGCAGCCAAGATCGGGGGGGCCAAGAGACCCAGTACTTC
TRBJ2-7,TRBV19,NA,few,CASSPEQGWVYEQYF,TGTGCCAGTAGTCCGGAACAGGGATGGGTCTACGAGCAGTACTTC
TRBJ2-7,TRBV7-6,NA,NA,CASSLAREAYEQYF,TGTGCCAGCAGCTTAGCCAGGGAGGCCTACGAGCAGTACTTC
TRBJ1-2,TRBV30,TRBD1,NA,CAWSVRAGGNYGYTF,TGTGCCTGGAGTGTAAGGGCAGGGGGCAACTATGGCTACACCTTC
TRBJ2-7,TRBV6-1,NA,few,CASSTGGSSYEQYF,TGTGCCAGTAGTACGGGGGGCAGTTCCTACGAGCAGTACTTC
TRBJ2-3,TRBV9,TRBD2,NA,CASSVDPGLAGVVDTQYF,TGTGCCAGCAGCGTAGACCCTGGACTAGCGGGAGTCGTGGATACGCAGTATTTT
TRBJ1-5,TRBV6-5,NA,NA,CASISQGGSQHF,TGTGCCAGCATCTCCCAGGGAGGATCACAGCATTTT
TRBJ2-7,TRBV9,NA,NA,CASSDQASYEQYF,TGTGCCAGCAGCGACCAGGCCTCCTACGAGCAGTACTTC
TRBJ1-2,TRBV6-6,TRBD1,NA,CASSPSGTGFGYTF,TGTGCCAGCAGCCCATCCGGGACAGGGTTCGGCTACACCTTC
TRBJ2-1,TRBV7-9,TRBD2,once,CASSSDRPLAGSYNEQFF,TGTGCCAGCAGCTCAGACAGACCACTAGCGGGCTCCTACAATGAGCAGTTCTTC
TRBJ2-7,TRBV6-5,NA,few,CASSYSVRSYEQYF,TGTGCCAGCAGTTACTCGGTCAGGTCCTACGAGCAGTACTTC
TRBJ2-7,TRBV2,NA,few,CASSSGRGVSYEQYF,TGTGCCAGCAGTTCCGGCAGGGGGGTTTCTTACGAGCAGTACTTC
TRBJ2-7,TRBV28,TRBD1,NA,CASDRGSISYEQYF,TGTGCCAGTGACAGGGGGTCGATATCCTACGAGCAGTACTTC
TRBJ2-2,TRBV19,TRBD1,NA,CASTPGGQGAGELFF,TGTGCCAGTACCCCAGGGGGACAGGGGGCCGGGGAGCTGTTTTTT
TRBJ2-1,TRBV1,NA,NA,CTSSQDPGGEVYNEQFF,TGCACCAGCAGCCAAGATCCGGGAGGGGAGGTCTACAATGAGCAGTTCTTC
TRBJ1-1,TRBV6-5,TRBD1,NA,CASRTGQGYTEAFF,TGTGCCAGCAGAACCGGACAGGGGTACACTGAAGCTTTCTTT
TRBJ1-4,TRBV11-2,TRBD1,NA,CASSLGSGQGGEKLFF,TGTGCCAGCAGCTTAGGCTCGGGACAGGGCGGTGAAAAACTGTTTTTT
TRBJ1-1,TRBV5-1,NA,once,CASSLMVGPTNTEAFF,TGCGCCAGCAGCTTGATGGTTGGTCCTACGAACACTGAAGCTTTCTTT
TRBJ1-5,TRBV7-2,NA,NA,CASSSVRKSNQPQHF,TGTGCCAGCAGCTCAGTCAGGAAAAGCAATCAGCCCCAGCATTTT
TRBJ2-1,TRBV30,TRBD2,once,CAWTTGTTLRNEQFF,TGTGCCTGGACCACCGGGACTACTCTCCGCAATGAGCAGTTCTTC
TRBJ2-7,TRBV5-6,NA,NA,CASNSGTLSYEQYF,TGTGCCAGCAATTCCGGGACACTTTCCTACGAGCAGTACTTC
TRBJ2-3,TRBV10-3,NA,NA,CARDTWATDTQYF,TGTGCCCGCGACACTTGGGCAACAGATACGCAGTATTTT
TRBJ2-1,TRBV19,TRBD2,NA,CASTGKREGQNEQFF,TGTGCCAGTACGGGTAAGAGGGAGGGCCAGAATGAGCAGTTCTTC
TRBJ2-5,TRBV29-1,NA,NA,CSPPETQYF,TGCAGCCCTCCAGAGACCCAGTACTTC
TRBJ1-5,TRBV18,NA,NA,CASSPEQTRNQPQHF,TGTGCCAGCTCACCTGAACAGACCCGCAATCAGCCCCAGCATTTT
TRBJ2-3,TRBV9,NA,NA,CASSVGSLAVTDTQYF,TGTGCCAGCAGCGTAGGAAGCTTAGCGGTCACAGATACGCAGTATTTT
TRBJ2-3,TRBV6-5,TRBD2,NA,CASSYSGGAGTDTQYF,TGTGCCAGCAGTTATAGCGGGGGGGCCGGCACAGATACGCAGTATTTT
TRBJ2-7,TRBV5-4,NA,NA,CASSLEGLRSYEQYF,TGTGCCAGCAGCTTGGAGGGACTCCGCTCCTACGAGCAGTACTTC
TRBJ2-7,TRBV27,TRBD2,NA,CASSSTGGTYEQYF,TGTGCCAGCAGTTCGACGGGAGGGACCTACGAGCAGTACTTC
TRBJ1-1,TRBV9,TRBD1,NA,CASSIDGGQKAFF,TGTGCCAGCAGCATAGATGGGGGACAGAAAGCTTTCTTT
TRBJ2-3,TRBV5-1,NA,NA,CASSTVARGTGDLDTQYF,TGCGCCAGCAGCACTGTAGCCCGGGGGACGGGAGATTTAGATACGCAGTATTTT
TRBJ1-5,TRBV19,NA,NA,CASNQEVGQPQHF,TGTGCCAGTAACCAGGAGGTGGGACAGCCCCAGCATTTT
TRBJ2-7,TRBV10-3,NA,once,CAISSGSSYEQYF,TGTGCCATCAGTTCGGGGAGCTCCTACGAGCAGTACTTC
TRBJ2-1,TRBV6-1,TRBD2,NA,CASSEVGLADYNEQFF,TGTGCCAGCAGTGAAGTAGGACTAGCGGACTACAATGAGCAGTTCTTC
TRBJ2-4,TRBV19,NA,NA,CASSIDGLARDIQYF,TGTGCCAGTAGTATAGACGGTCTAGCAAGGGACATTCAGTACTTC
TRBJ2-6,TRBV18,NA,NA,CASSSQSGANVLTF,TGTGCCAGCTCGTCCCAATCAGGGGCCAACGTCCTGACTTTC
TRBJ2-7,TRBV29-1,TRBD2,NA,CSVEWWEGEGYEQYF,TGCAGCGTTGAATGGTGGGAGGGAGAGGGGTACGAGCAGTACTTC
TRBJ2-7,TRBV19,TRBD1,once,CASSIKGRAGGTYYEQYF,TGTGCCAGTAGTATCAAAGGGAGAGCAGGGGGCACTTACTACGAGCAGTACTTC
TRBJ2-7,TRBV27,TRBD2,NA,CARKTSGRLTMYEQYF,TGTGCCAGAAAGACTAGCGGGAGACTAACTATGTACGAGCAGTACTTC
TRBJ2-2,TRBV7-3,TRBD2,NA,CASSSRTSPNTGELFF,TGTGCCAGCAGCTCGCGGACTAGCCCGAACACCGGGGAGCTGTTTTTT
TRBJ1-1,TRBV7-9,TRBD1,NA,CASSGYRGATEAFF,TGTGCCAGCAGCGGATACAGGGGGGCCACTGAAGCTTTCTTT
TRBJ1-1,TRBV9,NA,NA,CASSVAPGDTEAFF,TGTGCCAGCAGCGTAGCTCCAGGGGACACTGAAGCTTTCTTT
TRBJ2-7,TRBV5-1,TRBD2,NA,CASSSGTSVYEQYF,TGCGCCAGCAGCTCCGGGACTAGCGTTTACGAGCAGTACTTC
TRBJ2-7,TRBV7-8,NA,few,CASSLFQGPSYEQYF,TGTGCCAGCAGCTTATTCCAGGGCCCCTCCTACGAGCAGTACTTC
TRBJ2-7,TRBV7-3,NA,NA,CASSSGGTSYEQYF,TGTGCCAGCAGCTCCGGGGGAACCTCCTACGAGCAGTACTTC
TRBJ1-6,TRBV6-5,NA,once,CASSYSPPRESPLHF,TGTGCCAGCAGTTACTCCCCCCCCCGGGAATCACCCCTCCACTTT